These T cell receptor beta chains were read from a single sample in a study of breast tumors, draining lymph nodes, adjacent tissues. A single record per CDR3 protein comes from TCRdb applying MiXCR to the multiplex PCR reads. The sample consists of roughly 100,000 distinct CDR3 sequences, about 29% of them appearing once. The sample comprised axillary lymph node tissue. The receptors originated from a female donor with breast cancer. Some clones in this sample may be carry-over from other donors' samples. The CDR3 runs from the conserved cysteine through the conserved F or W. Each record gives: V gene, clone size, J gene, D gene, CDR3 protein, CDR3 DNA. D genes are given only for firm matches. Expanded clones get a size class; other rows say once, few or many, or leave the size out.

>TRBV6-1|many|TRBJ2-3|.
CASTTLSTDTQYF
TGTGCCAGCACGACACTTAGCACAGATACGCAGTATTTT
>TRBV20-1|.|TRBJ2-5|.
CSAQETQYF
TGCAGTGCTCAAGAGACCCAGTACTTC
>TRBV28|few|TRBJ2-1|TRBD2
CASRLQTSGPYNEQFF
TGTGCCAGCAGGCTACAGACTAGCGGGCCCTACAATGAGCAGTTCTTC
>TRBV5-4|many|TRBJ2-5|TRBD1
CASSPGTAYQETQYF
TGTGCCAGCAGCCCCGGGACAGCTTACCAAGAGACCCAGTACTTC
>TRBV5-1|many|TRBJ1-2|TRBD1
CASTGTGGPGGYTF
TGCGCCAGCACCGGGACAGGGGGACCTGGGGGCTACACCTTC
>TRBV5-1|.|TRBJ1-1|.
CASSPGDMNTEAFF
TGCGCCAGCAGCCCGGGAGATATGAACACTGAAGCTTTCTTT
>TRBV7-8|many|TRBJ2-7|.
CASSLRKGTYEQYF
TGTGCCAGCAGCTTAAGAAAAGGGACCTACGAGCAGTACTTC
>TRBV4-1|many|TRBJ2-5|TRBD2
CASSQQILAGQETQYF
TGCGCCAGCAGCCAGCAAATACTAGCGGGCCAAGAGACCCAGTACTTC
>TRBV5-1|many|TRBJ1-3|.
CASSLSGTPSSGNTIYF
TGCGCCAGCAGCTTGTCGGGTACCCCAAGCTCTGGAAACACCATATATTTT
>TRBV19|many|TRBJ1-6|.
CASSIGHAGSPLHF
TGTGCCAGTAGTATAGGCCACGCGGGATCACCCCTCCACTTT
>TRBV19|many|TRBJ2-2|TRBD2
CASTRGSAGELFF
TGTGCCAGTACGCGGGGGAGTGCCGGGGAGCTGTTTTTT
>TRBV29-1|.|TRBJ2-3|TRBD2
CSVEGPRSGATDTQYF
TGCAGCGTTGAAGGCCCTAGGAGCGGGGCCACAGATACGCAGTATTTT
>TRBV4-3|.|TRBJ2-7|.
CASGLVRGGRRDSYEQYF
TGCGCCAGCGGTTTAGTTCGGGGTGGACGCAGGGACTCCTACGAGCAGTACTTC
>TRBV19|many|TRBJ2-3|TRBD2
CASSIASGASTDTQYF
TGTGCCAGTAGTATAGCGAGCGGGGCAAGCACAGATACGCAGTATTTT
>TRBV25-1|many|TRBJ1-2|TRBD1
CASSERTGLLYGYTF
TGTGCCAGCAGTGAACGGACAGGGCTTCTCTATGGCTACACCTTC
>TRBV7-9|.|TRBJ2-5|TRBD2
CASSLGQAGGDSQYF
TGTGCCAGCAGCTTAGGACAAGCGGGAGGAGACTCCCAGTACTTC
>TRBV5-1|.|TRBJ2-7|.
CASSLVQGHDQYF
TGCGCCAGCAGCTTGGTACAGGGCCACGACCAGTACTTC
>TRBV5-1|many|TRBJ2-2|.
CASSLTNTGELFF
TGCGCCAGCAGCTTAACGAACACCGGGGAGCTGTTTTTT
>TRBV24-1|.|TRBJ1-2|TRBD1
CADQGGGGYTF
TGTGCCGACCAGGGGGGGGGGGGCTACACCTTC
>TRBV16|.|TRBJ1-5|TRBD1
CASSQSRTGGESNQPQHF
TGTGCCAGCAGCCAATCGAGGACAGGGGGCGAGAGCAATCAGCCCCAGCATTTT
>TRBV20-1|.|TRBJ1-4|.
CSARTGYEKLFF
TGCAGTGCTAGGACGGGGTATGAAAAACTGTTTTTT
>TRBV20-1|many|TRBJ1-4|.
CSARVGFEKLFF
TGCAGTGCGCGTGTGGGGTTCGAAAAACTGTTTTTT
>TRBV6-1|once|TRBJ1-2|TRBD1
CASSARTGLVYGYTF
TGTGCCAGCAGTGCCCGGACAGGGCTCGTCTATGGCTACACCTTC
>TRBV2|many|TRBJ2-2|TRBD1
CASVHDRAGELFF
TGTGCCAGCGTCCATGACAGGGCCGGGGAGCTGTTTTTT
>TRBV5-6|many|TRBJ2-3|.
CASSFNTDTQYF
TGTGCCAGCAGCTTTAACACAGATACGCAGTATTTT
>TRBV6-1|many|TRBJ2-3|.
CASSEAWGTDTQYF
TGTGCCAGCAGTGAAGCTTGGGGCACAGATACGCAGTATTTT
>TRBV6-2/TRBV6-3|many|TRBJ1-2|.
CASSQRGGYTF
TGTGCCAGCAGCCAACGAGGTGGCTACACCTTC
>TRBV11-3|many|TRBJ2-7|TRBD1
CASSLSTGGLDYEQYF
TGTGCCAGCAGCCTATCGACAGGGGGCCTCGACTACGAGCAGTACTTC
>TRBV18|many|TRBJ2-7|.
CASSPGGDEQYF
TGTGCCAGCTCACCAGGAGGCGACGAGCAGTACTTC
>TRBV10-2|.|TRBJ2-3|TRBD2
CASSARTGTKETDTQYF
TGCGCCAGCAGTGCGAGAACCGGGACTAAGGAGACAGATACGCAGTATTTT
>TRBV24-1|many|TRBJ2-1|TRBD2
CATSDIAGGQYNEQFF
TGTGCCACCAGTGATATAGCGGGAGGACAGTACAATGAGCAGTTCTTC
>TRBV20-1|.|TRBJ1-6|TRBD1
CSVGTGANSPLHF
TGCAGTGTCGGGACAGGGGCTAATTCACCCCTCCACTTT
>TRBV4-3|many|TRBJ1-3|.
CASSPKPFNTIYF
TGCGCCAGCAGTCCGAAGCCATTTAACACCATATATTTT
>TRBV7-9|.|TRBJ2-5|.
CASSLEAQETQYF
TGTGCCAGCAGCTTAGAAGCCCAAGAGACCCAGTACTTC
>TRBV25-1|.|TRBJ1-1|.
CASRRGNTEAFF
TGTGCCAGCAGGAGAGGGAACACTGAAGCTTTCTTT
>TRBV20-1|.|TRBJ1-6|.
CSAPPGLLSSYNSPLHF
TGCAGTGCGCCGCCGGGACTTTTGAGCTCCTATAATTCACCCCTCCACTTT
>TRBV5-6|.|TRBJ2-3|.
CASSPGAGSDTQYF
TGTGCCAGTAGCCCCGGGGCAGGGTCGGATACGCAGTATTTT
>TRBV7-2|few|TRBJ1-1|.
CASSPATVLNTEAFF
TGTGCCAGCAGCCCGGCAACGGTCCTTAACACTGAAGCTTTCTTT
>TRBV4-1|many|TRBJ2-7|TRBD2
CASSQGLGLAGVDEQYF
TGCGCCAGCAGCCAAGGATTAGGACTAGCGGGAGTAGACGAGCAGTACTTC
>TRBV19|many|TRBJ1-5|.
CASSWGALQPQHF
TGTGCCAGTAGTTGGGGGGCCCTTCAGCCCCAGCATTTT
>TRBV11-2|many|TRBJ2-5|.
CASSSRQGGFQETQYF
TGTGCCAGCAGCTCCCGCCAGGGGGGTTTCCAAGAGACCCAGTACTTC
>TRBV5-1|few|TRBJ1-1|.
CASSLSVSDPNTEAFF
TGCGCCAGCAGCTTGTCGGTGAGTGACCCGAACACTGAAGCTTTCTTT
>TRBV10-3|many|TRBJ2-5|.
CAIGKGETQYF
TGTGCCATCGGGAAGGGGGAGACCCAGTACTTC
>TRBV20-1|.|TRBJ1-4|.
CSASAQAGEKLFF
TGCAGTGCTAGCGCGCAGGCTGGGGAAAAACTGTTTTTT
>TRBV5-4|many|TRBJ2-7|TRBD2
CASSAGTSAYEQYF
TGTGCCAGCAGCGCCGGGACTAGCGCCTACGAGCAGTACTTC
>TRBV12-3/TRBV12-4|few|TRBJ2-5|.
CASSFVGETQYF
TGTGCCAGCAGTTTCGTAGGGGAGACCCAGTACTTC
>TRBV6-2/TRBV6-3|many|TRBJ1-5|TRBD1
CASSYVPGQGNQPQHF
TGTGCCAGCAGTTACGTGCCGGGACAGGGCAATCAGCCCCAGCATTTT
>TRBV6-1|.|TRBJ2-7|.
CASSQAPTRFSLYEQYF
TGTGCCAGCAGTCAAGCCCCGACAAGGTTTTCACTCTACGAGCAGTACTTC
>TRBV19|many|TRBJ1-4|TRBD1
CASRQGVHEKLFF
TGTGCCAGCAGACAGGGGGTCCATGAAAAACTGTTTTTT
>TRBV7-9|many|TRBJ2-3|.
CASSFRGSGSTDTQYF
TGTGCCAGCAGCTTTAGGGGGAGCGGGAGCACAGATACGCAGTATTTT
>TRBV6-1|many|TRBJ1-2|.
CASSESLNYGYTF
TGTGCCAGCAGTGAGTCGCTTAACTATGGCTACACCTTC
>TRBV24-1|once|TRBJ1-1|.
CATSDLQGTEPEPSF
TGTGCCACCAGTGATTTGCAAGGGACCGAACCTGAACCTTCCTTT
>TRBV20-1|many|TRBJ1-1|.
CSARDYRREAFF
TGCAGTGCTAGAGATTACAGGCGTGAAGCTTTCTTT
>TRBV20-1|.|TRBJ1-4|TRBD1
CSASKTGGSEKLFF
TGCAGTGCTAGCAAGACAGGGGGCAGTGAAAAACTGTTTTTT
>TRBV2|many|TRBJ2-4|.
CASRGGADVAKNIQYF
TGTGCCAGCAGGGGCGGGGCGGACGTAGCCAAAAACATTCAGTACTTC